Listed here are 6 T cell receptor beta chains from one sample, sequenced in a study of response to subunit inactivated influenza vaccine. TCRdb analysed the RT-PCR reads with MiXCR anew, one entry per CDR3 protein. The sample lists approximately 160,000 distinct CDR3 sequences, approximately 12% occurring once. Sequenced here: CD8+ T cells sorted from PBMCs, sampled around 2 years after vaccination. All receptors come from a man aged 50 to 69 who received an inactivated influenza vaccine.

This clonotype was detected ten times or more. The rearrangement uses TRBV29-1 and TRBJ2-3; D unresolved. The germline V gene has CDR1 SQVTM and CDR2 ANQGSEA. This CDR3 contains 14 residues. V was cut by 6 bases and J by 2 bases, with 15 bases left in between. CDR3 amino acids: CSVVPLINTDTQYF. The DNA of the CDR3 is TGCAGCGTAGTTCCACTTATTAACACAGATACGCAGTATTTT.

This clonotype came up many times. Its ends do not fully match the called genes, so a read error is possible. The rearrangement joins TRBV4-1 to TRBJ1-1; TRBD1 is a possible D gene (5 bases). Per germline, CDR1 MGHRA and CDR2 YSYEKL. CDR3 length: 12 amino acids. CDR3 protein: CASSQGNTEAFF. The CDR3, as DNA: TGTGCCAGCAGCCAGGGGAACACTGAAGCTTTCTTT.

This clonotype was detected only a few times. The rearrangement uses TRBV12-3 or TRBV12-4 and TRBJ1-5, with 8 nucleotides matching TRBD1. The CDR3 consists of 15 residues. V was pared by 3 bases and J by 6 bases, with 7 bases of the junction left unmatched. In nucleotides, the CDR3 is TGTGCCAGCAGTTTTCAGGGGGCTTTGTCTCAGCCCCAGCATTTT. Its protein product is CASSFQGALSQPQHF.

This clonotype was counted at least ten times. The chain combines TRBV20-1 with TRBJ2-1; 10 bases fit TRBD2. V lost 0 bases to trimming and J lost 7 bases; unmatched junction nucleotides: 3. CDR1 is DFQATT, CDR2 SNEGSKA, per germline (reference sequence). The CDR3 covers 14 residues. CDR3 residues: CSAREPSGRNEQFF. The CDR3 DNA reads as TGCAGTGCTAGAGAGCCTAGCGGGAGAAATGAGCAGTTCTTC.

The V call is TRBV4-2, the J call TRBJ2-1, with TRBD2 as a possible D gene (6 bases). Germline loops: CDR1 LGHNA, CDR2 YNFKEQ. The CDR3 totals 19 residues. Trimming removed 0 bases from V and 5 bases from J, with 23 bases in between. This CDR3 is CASSQDSSDYLRSNNEQFF. The CDR3 DNA reads as TGTGCCAGCAGCCAAGATAGTTCGGACTACCTCCGGAGTAACAATGAGCAGTTCTTC.

This chain links TRBV20-1 with TRBJ2-1; TRBD2 agrees at 7 bases. CDR3 length: 15 amino acids. The V gene end was trimmed by 5 bases and the J gene end by 5 bases; junction bases not matched to a gene: 12. Per germline, CDR1 DFQATT and CDR2 SNEGSKA (reference sequence). Here the CDR3 reads CSAESRGGRNNEQFF. The CDR3, as DNA: TGCAGTGCTGAGAGCCGGGGCGGGAGAAACAATGAGCAGTTCTTC.